This section outlines one T cell receptor beta chain sequence together with its context. As yet, its antigen is unknown. J lost 5 bases, V lost 9 bases, and 10 bases had no gene match. The CDR3 has 14 amino acids. Per the germline V gene, CDR1 is LNHDA and CDR2 is SQIVND (reference sequence). Method: immunoSEQ multiplex PCR; TCRdb's copy keeps in-frame clones and lacks some. The sample lists roughly 9,300 clones; 60% to 80% were seen once. This entry is derived from a study of OX40 agonist ivuxolimab in advanced cancers. Study-wide background: Partial responses occurred in three patients (one hepatocellular carcinoma, two cutaneous melanoma). Study conclusions and caveats: At 0.1 to 3.0 mg/kg and by week 6, clonal expansion occurred in CD4+ and CD8+ blood T cells.

Specimen: CD4+ or CD8+ T cells sorted from blood, collected in a trial of the OX40 agonist ivuxolimab. The sequence derives from an adult with an advanced solid tumor such as melanoma, head and neck, liver or kidney cancer. This chain joins TRBV19 and TRBJ2-1, with TRBD2 matching 7 bases. Here the CDR3 reads CASSVGGSNNEQFF. In nucleotides, the CDR3 is TGTGCCAGCAGCGTTGGCGGGAGTAACAATGAGCAGTTCTTC.